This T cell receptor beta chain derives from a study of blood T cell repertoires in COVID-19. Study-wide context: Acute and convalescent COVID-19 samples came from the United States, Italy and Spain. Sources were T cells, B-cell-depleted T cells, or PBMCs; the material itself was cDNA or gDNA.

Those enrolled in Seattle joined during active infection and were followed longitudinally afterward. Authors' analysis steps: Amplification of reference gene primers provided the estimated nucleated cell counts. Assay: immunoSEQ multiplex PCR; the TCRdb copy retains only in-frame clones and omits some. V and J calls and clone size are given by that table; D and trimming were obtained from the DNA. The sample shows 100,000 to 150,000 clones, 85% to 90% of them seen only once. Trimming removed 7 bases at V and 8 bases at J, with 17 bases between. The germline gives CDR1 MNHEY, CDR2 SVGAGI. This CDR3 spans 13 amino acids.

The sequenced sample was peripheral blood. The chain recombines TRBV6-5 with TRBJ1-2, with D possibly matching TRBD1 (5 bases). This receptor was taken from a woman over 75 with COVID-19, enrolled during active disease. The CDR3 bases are TGTGCCAGCACCCAAGGTGGGGCTAGGGGCTACACCTTC. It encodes CASTQGGARGYTF.